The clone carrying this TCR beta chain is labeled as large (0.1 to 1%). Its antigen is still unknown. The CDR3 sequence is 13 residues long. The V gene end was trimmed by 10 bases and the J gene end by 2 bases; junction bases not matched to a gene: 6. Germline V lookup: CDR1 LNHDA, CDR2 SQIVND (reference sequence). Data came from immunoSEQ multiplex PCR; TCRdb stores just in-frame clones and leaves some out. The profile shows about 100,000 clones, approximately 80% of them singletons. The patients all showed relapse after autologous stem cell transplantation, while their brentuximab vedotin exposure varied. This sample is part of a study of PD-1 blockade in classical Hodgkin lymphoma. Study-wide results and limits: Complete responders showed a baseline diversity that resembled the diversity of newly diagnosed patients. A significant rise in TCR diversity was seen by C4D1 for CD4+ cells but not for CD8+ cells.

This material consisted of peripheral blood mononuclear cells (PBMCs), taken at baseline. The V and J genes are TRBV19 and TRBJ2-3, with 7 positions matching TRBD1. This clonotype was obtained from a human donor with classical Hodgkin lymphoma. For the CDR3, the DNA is TGTGCCACCGAGGGACAGACCACAGATACGCAGTATTTT. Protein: CATEGQTTDTQYF.